This T cell receptor (beta chain) emerged from a study of OX40 agonist ivuxolimab in advanced cancers. Remarks on this clone: The antigen is unknown.

Findings of the study overall: Expanded clones belonging to CD8+ T cells outnumbered, on average, those of CD4+. Dosing at 0.1 to 3.0 mg/kg was accompanied by clonal expansion of CD4+ and CD8+ blood T cells by week 6.

Cycle 7 day 1, cycle 4 day 1, and baseline were the timepoints at which blood was sampled. Between the trimmed V and J ends, which lost 7 bases and 6 bases, there was a span of 16 bases. Germline CDR1 is MNHEY and CDR2 is SVGAGI. The CDR3 is 14 amino acids. Sequencing used immunoSEQ multiplex PCR; TCRdb keeps in-frame clones, though not all of them. The sample holds about 67,000 clones; about 80% are singletons and the top ten take under 7%. This clonotype originated in an adult with an advanced solid tumor such as melanoma, head and neck, liver or kidney cancer. This sequence joins TRBV6-5 and TRBJ1-5, with a weak D call TRBD1 (5 bases). The sequencing here drew on CD4+ or CD8+ T cells sorted from blood, taken in a trial of the OX40 agonist ivuxolimab. CDR3 sequence reads: CASTNGGGGQPQHF. CDR3 nucleotides: TGTGCCAGCACCAACGGGGGGGGAGGTCAGCCCCAGCATTTT.